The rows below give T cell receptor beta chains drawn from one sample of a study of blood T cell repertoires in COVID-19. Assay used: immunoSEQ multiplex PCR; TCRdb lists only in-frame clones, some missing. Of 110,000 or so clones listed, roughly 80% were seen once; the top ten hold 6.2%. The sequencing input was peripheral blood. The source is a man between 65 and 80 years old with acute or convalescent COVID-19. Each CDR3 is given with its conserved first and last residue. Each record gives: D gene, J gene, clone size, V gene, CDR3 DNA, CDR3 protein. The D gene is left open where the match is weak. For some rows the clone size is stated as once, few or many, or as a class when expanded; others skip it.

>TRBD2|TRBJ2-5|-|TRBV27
TGTGCCAGCAGTCGACGACTAGCGGACCCGTACCAAGAGACCCAGTACTTC
CASSRRLADPYQETQYF
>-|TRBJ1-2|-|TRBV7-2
TGTGCCAGCGCCGACAGCCACTATGGCTACACCTTC
CASADSHYGYTF
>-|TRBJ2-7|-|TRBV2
TGTGCCAGCAGTAGCCCCCGGGGGGCGATGGAGCAGTACTTC
CASSSPRGAMEQYF
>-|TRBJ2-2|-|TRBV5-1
TGCGCCAGCAGCTATTTAGGGGTTTTGACCGGGGAGCTGTTTTTT
CASSYLGVLTGELFF
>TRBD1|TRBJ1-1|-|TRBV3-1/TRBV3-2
TGTGCCAGCAGCCCTCTCTTCGGGACAGGGAACACTGAAGCTTTCTTT
CASSPLFGTGNTEAFF
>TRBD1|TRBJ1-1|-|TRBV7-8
TGTGCCAGCAGCCGAGGGGGCACGAACACTGAAGCTTTCTTT
CASSRGGTNTEAFF
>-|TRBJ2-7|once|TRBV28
TGTGCCAGCAGCTCCCGCCCGACGGGAGTCTACGAGCAGTACTTC
CASSSRPTGVYEQYF
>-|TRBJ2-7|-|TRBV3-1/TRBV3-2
TGTGCCAGCAGCCAAGCCGACAGCTACGAGCAGTACTTC
CASSQADSYEQYF
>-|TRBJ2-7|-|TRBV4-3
TGCGCCAGCAGCCAAGAATTGGTAGGGGCCGAGCAGTACTTC
CASSQELVGAEQYF
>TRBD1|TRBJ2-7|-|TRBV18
TGTGCCAGCTCACCGGGGACAGGGGACGAGCAGTACTTC
CASSPGTGDEQYF
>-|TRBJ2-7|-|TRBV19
TGTGCCAGTAGTATAGTCACAGGGCAAACCTACGAGCAGTACTTC
CASSIVTGQTYEQYF
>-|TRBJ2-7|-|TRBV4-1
TGCGCCAGCAGCCAAGAAGGGAGCGGAAGCTCCTACGAGCAGTACTTC
CASSQEGSGSSYEQYF
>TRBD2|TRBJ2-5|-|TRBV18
TGTGCCAGCTCAGGTGCACTAGCGGAACAAGAGACCCAGTACTTC
CASSGALAEQETQYF
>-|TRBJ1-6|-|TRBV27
TGTGCCAGCAGTTTTTCGGCAGACAGGAGATCCCCCTATAATTCACCCCTCCACTTT
CASSFSADRRSPYNSPLHF
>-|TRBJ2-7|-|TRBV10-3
TGTGCCATACTTACGACAGGAACCTACGAGCAGTACTTC
CAILTTGTYEQYF
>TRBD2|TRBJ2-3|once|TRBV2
TGTGCCAGCACCCGGACTAGCGTGACAGATACGCAGTATTTT
CASTRTSVTDTQYF
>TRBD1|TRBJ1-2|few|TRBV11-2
TGTGCCAGCAGCTGGACAGGGACCTATGGCTACACCTTC
CASSWTGTYGYTF
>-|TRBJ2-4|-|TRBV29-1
TGCAGCGTTGTGGAGGGGCTCGGAAACATTCAGTACTTC
CSVVEGLGNIQYF
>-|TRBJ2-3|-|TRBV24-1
TGTGCCACCAGTGATCCCGGGATCAGGCAGTATTTT
CATSDPGIRQYF
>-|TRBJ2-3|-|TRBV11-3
TGTGCCAGCAGCTCAAATGGACAAGGAGCAGATACGCAGTATTTT
CASSSNGQGADTQYF
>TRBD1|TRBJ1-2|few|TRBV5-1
TGCGCCAGCAGCTCCGGACAGGAGGTAGCTGGCTACACCTTC
CASSSGQEVAGYTF
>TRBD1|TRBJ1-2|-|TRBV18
TGTGCCAGCTCAGGGACAGGGCTCGACTATGGCTACACCTTC
CASSGTGLDYGYTF
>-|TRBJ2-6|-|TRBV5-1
TGCGCCAGCAGCTTCGGCGATATGCGGGACCCTTCTGGGGCCAACGTCCTGACTTTC
CASSFGDMRDPSGANVLTF
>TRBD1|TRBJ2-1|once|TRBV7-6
TGTGCCAGCACCCAGTATCAGGGGGCGAGTAATGAGCAGTTCTTC
CASTQYQGASNEQFF
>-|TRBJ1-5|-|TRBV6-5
TGTGCCAGCAGGCGACTCAGAGATCAGCCCCAGCATTTT
CASRRLRDQPQHF
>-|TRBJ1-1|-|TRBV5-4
TGTGCCAGCAGCTTGAGTTTGGGGAGGTCTTTCTTT
CASSLSLGRSFF